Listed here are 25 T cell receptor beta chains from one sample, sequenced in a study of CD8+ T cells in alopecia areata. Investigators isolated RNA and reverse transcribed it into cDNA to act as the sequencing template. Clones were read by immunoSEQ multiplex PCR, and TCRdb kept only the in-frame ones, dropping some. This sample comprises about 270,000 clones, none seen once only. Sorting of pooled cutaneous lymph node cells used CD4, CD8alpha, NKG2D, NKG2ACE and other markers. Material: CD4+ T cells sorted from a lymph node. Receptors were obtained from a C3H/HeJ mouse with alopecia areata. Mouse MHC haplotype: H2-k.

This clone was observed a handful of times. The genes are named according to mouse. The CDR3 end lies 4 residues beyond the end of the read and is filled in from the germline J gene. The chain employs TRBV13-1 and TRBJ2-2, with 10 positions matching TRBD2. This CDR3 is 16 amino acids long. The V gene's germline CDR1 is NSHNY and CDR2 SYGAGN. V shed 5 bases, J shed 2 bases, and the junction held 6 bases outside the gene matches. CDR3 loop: CASRPGGAENTGQLYF. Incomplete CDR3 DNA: TGTGCCAGCAGGCCTGGGGGGGCGGAGAACACCGGG.

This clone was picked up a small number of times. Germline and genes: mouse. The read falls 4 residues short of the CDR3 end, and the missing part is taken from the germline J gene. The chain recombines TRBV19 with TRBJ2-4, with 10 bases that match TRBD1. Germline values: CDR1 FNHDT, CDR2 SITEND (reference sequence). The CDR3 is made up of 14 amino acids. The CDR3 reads CASSSDRGRNTLYF. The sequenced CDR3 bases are TGTGCCAGCAGTTCAGACAGGGGGCGCAAC.

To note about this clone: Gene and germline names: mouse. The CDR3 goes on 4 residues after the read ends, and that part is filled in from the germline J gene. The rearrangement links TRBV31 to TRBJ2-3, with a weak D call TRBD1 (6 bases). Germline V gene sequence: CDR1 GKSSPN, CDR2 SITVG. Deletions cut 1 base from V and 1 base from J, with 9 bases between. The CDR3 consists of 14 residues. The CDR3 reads CAWSPGHRAETLYF. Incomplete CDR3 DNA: TGTGCCTGGAGTCCGGGACACCGTGCAGAA. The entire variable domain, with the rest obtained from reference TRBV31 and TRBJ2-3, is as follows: AQTIHQWPVAEIKAVGSPLSLGCTIKGKSSPNLYWYWQATGGTLQQLFYSITVGQVESVVQLNLSASRPKDDQFILSTEKLLLSHSGFYLCAWSPGHRAETLYFGSGTRLTVL.

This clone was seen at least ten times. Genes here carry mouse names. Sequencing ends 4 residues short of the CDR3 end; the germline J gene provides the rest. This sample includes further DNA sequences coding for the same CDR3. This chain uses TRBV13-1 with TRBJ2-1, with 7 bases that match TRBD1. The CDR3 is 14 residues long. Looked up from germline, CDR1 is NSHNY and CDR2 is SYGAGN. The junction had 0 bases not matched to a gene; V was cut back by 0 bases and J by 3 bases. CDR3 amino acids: CASSDAGGYAEQFF. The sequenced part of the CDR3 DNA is TGTGCCAGCAGTGATGCAGGGGGCTATGCT.

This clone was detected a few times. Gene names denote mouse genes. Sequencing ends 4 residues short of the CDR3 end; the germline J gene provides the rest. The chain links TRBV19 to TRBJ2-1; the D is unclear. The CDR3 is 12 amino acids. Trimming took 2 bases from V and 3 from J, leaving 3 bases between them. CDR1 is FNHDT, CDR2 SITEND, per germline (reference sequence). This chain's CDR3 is CASSILYAEQFF. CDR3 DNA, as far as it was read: TGTGCCAGCAGTATTCTCTATGCT.

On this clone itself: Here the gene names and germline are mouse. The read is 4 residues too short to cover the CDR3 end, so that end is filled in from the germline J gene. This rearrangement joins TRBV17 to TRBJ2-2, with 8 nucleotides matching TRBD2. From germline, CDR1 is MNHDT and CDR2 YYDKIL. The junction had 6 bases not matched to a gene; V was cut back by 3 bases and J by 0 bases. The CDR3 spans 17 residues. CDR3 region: CASSSPPLGANTGQLYF. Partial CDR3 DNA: TGTGCTAGCAGTAGCCCTCCACTGGGGGCAAACACCGGG. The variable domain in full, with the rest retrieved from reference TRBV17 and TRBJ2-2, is DTTVKQNPRYKLARVGKPVNLICSQTMNHDTMYWYQKKPNQAPKLLLFYYDKILNREADTFEKFQSSRPNNSFCSLYIGSAGLEYSAMYLCASSSPPLGANTGQLYFGEGSKLTVL.

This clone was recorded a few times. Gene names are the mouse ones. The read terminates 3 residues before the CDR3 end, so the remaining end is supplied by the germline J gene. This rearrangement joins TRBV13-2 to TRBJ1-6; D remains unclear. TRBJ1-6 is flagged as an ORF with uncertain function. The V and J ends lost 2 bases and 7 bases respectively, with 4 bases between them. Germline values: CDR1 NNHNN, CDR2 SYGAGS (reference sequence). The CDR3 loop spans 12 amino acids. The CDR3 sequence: CASGEQNSPLYF. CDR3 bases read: TGTGCCAGCGGTGAGCAGAATTCGCCC.

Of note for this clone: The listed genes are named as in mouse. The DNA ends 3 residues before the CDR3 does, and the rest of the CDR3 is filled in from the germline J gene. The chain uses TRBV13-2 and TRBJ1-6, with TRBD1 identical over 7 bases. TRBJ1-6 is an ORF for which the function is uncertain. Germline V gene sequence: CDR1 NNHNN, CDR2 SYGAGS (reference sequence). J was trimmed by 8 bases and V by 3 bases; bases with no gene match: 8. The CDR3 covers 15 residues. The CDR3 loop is CASGAPGQNHSPLYF. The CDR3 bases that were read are TGTGCCAGCGGTGCCCCGGGACAGAATCATTCGCCC.

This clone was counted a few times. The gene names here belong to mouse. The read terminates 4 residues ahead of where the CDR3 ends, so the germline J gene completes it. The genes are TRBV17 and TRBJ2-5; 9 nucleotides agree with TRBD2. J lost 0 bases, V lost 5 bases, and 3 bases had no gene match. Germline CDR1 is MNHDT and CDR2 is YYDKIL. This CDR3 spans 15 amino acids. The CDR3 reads CASSGLGFNQDTQYF. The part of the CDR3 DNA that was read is TGTGCTAGCAGTGGACTGGGGTTTAACCAAGAC.

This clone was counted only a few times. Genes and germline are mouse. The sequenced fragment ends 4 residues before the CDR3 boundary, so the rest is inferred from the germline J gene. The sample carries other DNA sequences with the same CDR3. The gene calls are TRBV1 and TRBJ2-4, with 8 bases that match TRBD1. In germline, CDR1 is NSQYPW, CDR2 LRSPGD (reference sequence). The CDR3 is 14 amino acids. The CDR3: CTCSADQGANTLYF. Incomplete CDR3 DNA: TGCACCTGCAGTGCAGATCAGGGGGCTAAC.

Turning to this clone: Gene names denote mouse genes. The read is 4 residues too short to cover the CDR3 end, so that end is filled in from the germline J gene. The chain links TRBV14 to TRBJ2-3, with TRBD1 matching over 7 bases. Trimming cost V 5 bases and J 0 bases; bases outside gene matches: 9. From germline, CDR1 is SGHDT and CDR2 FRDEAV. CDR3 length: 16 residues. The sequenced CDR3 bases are TGTGCCAGCAGCACCGGGACAGATCCTAGTGCAGAA. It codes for CASSTGTDPSAE. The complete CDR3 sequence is CASSTGTDPSAETLYF.

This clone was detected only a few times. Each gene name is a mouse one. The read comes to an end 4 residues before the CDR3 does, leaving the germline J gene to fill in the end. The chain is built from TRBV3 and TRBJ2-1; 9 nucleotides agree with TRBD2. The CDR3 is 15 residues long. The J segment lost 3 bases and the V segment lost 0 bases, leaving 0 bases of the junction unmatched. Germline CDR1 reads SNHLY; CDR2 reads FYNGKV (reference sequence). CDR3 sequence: CASSLAGGAYAEQFF. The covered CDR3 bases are TGTGCCAGCAGCTTAGCTGGGGGGGCCTATGCT.

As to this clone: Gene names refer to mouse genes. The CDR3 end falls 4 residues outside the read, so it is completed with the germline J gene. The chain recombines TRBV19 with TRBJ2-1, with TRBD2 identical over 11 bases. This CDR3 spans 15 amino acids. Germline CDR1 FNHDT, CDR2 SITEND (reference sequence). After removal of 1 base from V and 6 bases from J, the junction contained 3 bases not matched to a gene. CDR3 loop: CASSITGGAIAEQFF. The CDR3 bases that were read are TGTGCCAGCAGTATAACTGGGGGGGCGATTGCT.

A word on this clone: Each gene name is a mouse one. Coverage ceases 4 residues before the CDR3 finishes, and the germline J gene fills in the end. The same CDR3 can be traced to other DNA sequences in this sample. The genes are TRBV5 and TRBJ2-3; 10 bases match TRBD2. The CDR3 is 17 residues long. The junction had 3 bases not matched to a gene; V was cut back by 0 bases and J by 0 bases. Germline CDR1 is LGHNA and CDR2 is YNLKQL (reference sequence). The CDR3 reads CASSQDRTGGSAETLYF. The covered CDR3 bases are TGTGCCAGCAGCCAAGACAGGACTGGGGGAAGTGCAGAA.

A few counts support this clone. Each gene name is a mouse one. The CDR3 DNA, read in part, is TGTGCCTGGAGCCCACTGGTCTACACCGGG. Its translation: CAWSPLVYTG. The full CDR3 is CAWSPLVYTGQLYF. The J gene is TRBJ2-2, the V gene TRBV31, with a tentative D call TRBD2 (5 bases). The sequenced fragment ends 4 residues before the CDR3 boundary, so the rest is inferred from the germline J gene. The CDR3 totals 14 residues. The germline V and J ends were trimmed by 3 bases and 3 bases, with 11 bases remaining between them. Germline V gene data show CDR1 as GKSSPN and CDR2 as SITVG. The full variable domain, completed using reference TRBV31 and TRBJ2-2, is AQTIHQWPVAEIKAVGSPLSLGCTIKGKSSPNLYWYWQATGGTLQQLFYSITVGQVESVVQLNLSASRPKDDQFILSTEKLLLSHSGFYLCAWSPLVYTGQLYFGEGSKLTVL.

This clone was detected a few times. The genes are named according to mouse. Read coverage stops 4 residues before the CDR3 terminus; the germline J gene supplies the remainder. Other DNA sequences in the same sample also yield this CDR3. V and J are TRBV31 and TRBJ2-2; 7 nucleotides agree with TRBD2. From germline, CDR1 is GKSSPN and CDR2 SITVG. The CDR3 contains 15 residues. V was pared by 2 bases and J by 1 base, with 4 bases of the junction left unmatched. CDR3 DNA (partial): TGTGCCTGGAGTTCGGCTGGGGGAAACACCGGG. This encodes CAWSSAGGNTG. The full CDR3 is CAWSSAGGNTGQLYF.

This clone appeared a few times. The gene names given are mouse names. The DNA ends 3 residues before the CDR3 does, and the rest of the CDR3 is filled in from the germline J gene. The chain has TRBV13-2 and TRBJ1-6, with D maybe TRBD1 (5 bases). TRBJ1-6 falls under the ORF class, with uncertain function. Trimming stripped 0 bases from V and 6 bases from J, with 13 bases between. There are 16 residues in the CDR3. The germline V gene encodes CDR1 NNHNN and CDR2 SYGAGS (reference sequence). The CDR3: CASGDAAGRGNSPLYF. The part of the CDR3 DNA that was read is TGTGCCAGCGGTGATGCCGCAGGGAGAGGTAATTCGCCC.

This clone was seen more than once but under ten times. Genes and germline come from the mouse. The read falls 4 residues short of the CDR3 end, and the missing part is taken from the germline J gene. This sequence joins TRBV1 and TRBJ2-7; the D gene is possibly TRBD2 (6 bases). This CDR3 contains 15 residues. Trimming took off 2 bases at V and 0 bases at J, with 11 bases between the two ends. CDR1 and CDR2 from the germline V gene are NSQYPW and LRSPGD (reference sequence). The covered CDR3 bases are TGCACCTGCAGTGCACCTGGGGTTAGCTCCTAT. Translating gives CTCSAPGVSSY. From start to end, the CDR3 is CTCSAPGVSSYEQYF.

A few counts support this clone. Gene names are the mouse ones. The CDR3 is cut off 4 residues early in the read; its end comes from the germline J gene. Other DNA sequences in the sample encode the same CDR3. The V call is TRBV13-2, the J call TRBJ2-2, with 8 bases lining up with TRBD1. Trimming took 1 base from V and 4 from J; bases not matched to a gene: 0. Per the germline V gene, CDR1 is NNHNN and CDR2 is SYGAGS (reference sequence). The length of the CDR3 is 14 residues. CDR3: CASGDTGGTGQLYF. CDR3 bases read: TGTGCCAGCGGTGATACAGGGGGCACCGGG.

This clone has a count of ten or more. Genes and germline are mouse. The covered CDR3 bases are TGTGCTAGCAGTAGAGATGGGGCAGAA. This codes for CASSRDGAE. The whole CDR3 reads CASSRDGAETLYF. The rearrangement uses TRBV17 and TRBJ2-3; no reliable D call. The read ends 4 residues before the CDR3 terminus; that terminus is restored from the germline J gene. Per the germline V gene, CDR1 is MNHDT and CDR2 is YYDKIL. The length of the CDR3 is 13 residues. Trimming left V 0 bases short and J 3 bases short, with 4 bases between.

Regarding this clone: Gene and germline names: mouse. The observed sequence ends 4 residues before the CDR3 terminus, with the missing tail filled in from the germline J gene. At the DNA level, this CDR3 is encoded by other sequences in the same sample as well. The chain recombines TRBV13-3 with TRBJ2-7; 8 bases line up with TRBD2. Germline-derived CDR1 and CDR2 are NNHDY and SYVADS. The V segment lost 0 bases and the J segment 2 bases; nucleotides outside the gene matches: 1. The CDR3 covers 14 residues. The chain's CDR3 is CASSDGTGTYEQYF. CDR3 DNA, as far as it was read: TGTGCCAGCAGTGATGGGACTGGGACCTAT.

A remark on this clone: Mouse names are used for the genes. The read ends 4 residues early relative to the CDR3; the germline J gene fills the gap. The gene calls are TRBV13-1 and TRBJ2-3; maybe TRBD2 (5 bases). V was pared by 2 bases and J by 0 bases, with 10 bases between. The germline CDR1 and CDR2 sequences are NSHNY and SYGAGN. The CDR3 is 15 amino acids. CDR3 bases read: TGTGCCAGCAGTGAGGGCTGGGTTAGTGCAGAA. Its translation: CASSEGWVSAE. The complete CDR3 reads CASSEGWVSAETLYF.

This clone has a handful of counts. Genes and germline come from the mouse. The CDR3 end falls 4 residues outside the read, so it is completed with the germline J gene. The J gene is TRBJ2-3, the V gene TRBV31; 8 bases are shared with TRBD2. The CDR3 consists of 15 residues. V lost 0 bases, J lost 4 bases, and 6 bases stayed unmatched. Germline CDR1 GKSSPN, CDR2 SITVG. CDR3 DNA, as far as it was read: TGTGCCTGGAGTCTCCCTGGGGGGCCCTCAGAA. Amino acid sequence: CAWSLPGGPSE. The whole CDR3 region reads CAWSLPGGPSETLYF.

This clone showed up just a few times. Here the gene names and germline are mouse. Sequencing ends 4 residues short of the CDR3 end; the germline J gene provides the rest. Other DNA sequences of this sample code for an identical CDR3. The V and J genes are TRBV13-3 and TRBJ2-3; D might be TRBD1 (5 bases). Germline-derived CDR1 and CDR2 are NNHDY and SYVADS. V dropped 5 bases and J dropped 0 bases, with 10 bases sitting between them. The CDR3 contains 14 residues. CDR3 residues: CASRDRPSAETLYF. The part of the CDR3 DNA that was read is TGTGCCAGCAGAGACAGACCTAGTGCAGAA.

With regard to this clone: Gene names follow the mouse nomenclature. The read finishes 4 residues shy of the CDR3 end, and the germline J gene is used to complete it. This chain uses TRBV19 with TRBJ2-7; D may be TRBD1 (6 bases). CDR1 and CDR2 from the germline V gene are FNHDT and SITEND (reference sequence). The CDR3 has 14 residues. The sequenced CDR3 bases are TGTGCCAGCAGTCTCCCGGGACATTTGTAT. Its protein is CASSLPGHLY. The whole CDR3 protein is CASSLPGHLYEQYF.